The 22 T cell receptor beta chains below all came from one sample that was sequenced in a study of blood T cell repertoires in COVID-19. Method: immunoSEQ multiplex PCR; TCRdb's copy keeps in-frame clones and lacks some. The table includes 160,000 or so clones, 85% detected once. Sample: peripheral blood. The receptor set was obtained from a man aged 35 to 55 with acute or convalescent COVID-19.

A single count supports this clone. The rearrangement links TRBV5-1 to TRBJ1-2; 8 bases match TRBD1. The ends lost 3 bases at V and 7 bases at J; junction bases unmatched: 5. The CDR3 is 13 residues long. The germline V gene encodes CDR1 SGHRS and CDR2 YFSETQ. The chain's CDR3 is CASSSDRGAGYTF. The CDR3 DNA is TGCGCCAGCAGCTCTGACAGGGGCGCTGGCTACACCTTC.

The V call is TRBV10-3, the J call TRBJ2-3; 8 nucleotides match TRBD2. The CDR3 contains 13 residues. The junction had 3 bases not matched to a gene; V was cut back by 2 bases and J by 8 bases. Germline V gene sequence: CDR1 ENHRY, CDR2 SYGVKD. CDR3 coding DNA: TGTGCCATCAGTGAGGGGACTAGGGCTACGCAGTATTTT. As protein: CAISEGTRATQYF.

CDR3 in DNA: TGTGCCAGCAGCTCCGACGGCGGGGGGGTAGTAGGCACAGATACGCAGTATTTT. Protein sequence: CASSSDGGGVVGTDTQYF. The rearrangement uses TRBV7-9 and TRBJ2-3; 9 nucleotides line up with TRBD2. Trimming at V came to 4 bases and at J to 1 base, leaving 12 bases not matched to a gene. The CDR3 covers 18 residues. In germline, CDR1 is SEHNR, CDR2 FQNEAQ (reference sequence).

CDR3 residues: CASSLSTREQYF. CDR3 DNA: TGTGCCAGCAGCCTATCGACGAGGGAGCAGTACTTC. V gene TRBV28 combines with J gene TRBJ2-7; D ambiguous. V gave up 6 bases and J gave up 7 bases, with 13 bases separating them. Germline CDR1 reads MDHEN; CDR2 reads SYDVKM. The length of the CDR3 is 12 residues. The full variable domain, completed using reference TRBV28 and TRBJ2-7, is DVKVTQSSRYLVKRTGEKVFLECVQDMDHENMFWYRQDPGLGLRLIYFSYDVKMKEKGDIPEGYSVSREKKERFSLILESASTNQTSMYLCASSLSTREQYFGPGTRLTVT.

The sample holds one count of this clone. The chain combines TRBV14 with TRBJ1-2; perhaps TRBD1 as D (5 bases). Germline loops: CDR1 SGHDN, CDR2 FVKESK. The ends were cut back, 0 bases at V and 7 bases at J, with 12 bases in the middle. The CDR3 has 14 amino acids. The CDR3 region is CASSQDRGWSGYTF. The DNA for the CDR3 is TGTGCCAGCAGCCAAGATCGGGGGTGGTCTGGCTACACCTTC.

The V gene is TRBV3-1 (or the pseudogene TRBV3-2), the J gene TRBJ2-5; 9 bases fit TRBD1. In germline, CDR1 is LGHDT, CDR2 YNNKEL (reference sequence). Trimming cost V 3 bases and J 4 bases; bases outside gene matches: 12. The CDR3 is made up of 17 amino acids. The CDR3 region is CASSQASGTGRRETQYF. CDR3 nucleotides: TGTGCCAGCAGCCAGGCCTCCGGGACAGGGAGACGAGAGACCCAGTACTTC.

The CDR3 spells CASSPRDRKNTEAFF. In nucleotides, the CDR3 is TGTGCCAGCAGCCCCCGGGACAGGAAGAACACTGAAGCTTTCTTT. The V and J genes are TRBV9 and TRBJ1-1; 8 bases are a match to TRBD1. V shed 4 bases and J 1 base; nucleotides not matched to a gene: 6. This CDR3 comprises 15 residues. Germline lookup yields CDR1 SGDLS and CDR2 YYNGEE.

The DNA for the CDR3 is TGTGCCAGCACCCCGAGGAGGGGCACCCCAGCCTACGAGCAGTACTTC. This translates into CASTPRRGTPAYEQYF. The rearrangement joins TRBV28 to TRBJ2-7; D possibly corresponds to TRBD2 (6 bases). This CDR3 is 16 amino acids long. The germline CDR1 and CDR2 sequences are MDHEN and SYDVKM. V was shortened by 7 bases and J by 2 bases, with 21 bases between the two germline ends.

This clone was detected once. The chain joins TRBV12-3 or TRBV12-4 to TRBJ2-3, with D unresolved. The germline V and J ends were trimmed by 8 bases and 6 bases, with 6 bases remaining between them. The CDR3 totals 10 residues. In DNA, the CDR3 is TGTGCCAGCGCCCGGGATACGCAGTATTTT. This encodes CASARDTQYF.

The V and J genes are TRBV5-6 and TRBJ1-5, with a weak D call TRBD1 (5 bases). Germline-derived CDR1 and CDR2 are SGHDT and YYEEEE. CDR3 size: 18 residues. The V and J ends lost 1 base and 6 bases respectively, with 23 bases between them. This CDR3 is CASSLSAGSPGGSQPQHF. DNA of the CDR3: TGTGCCAGCAGCTTGTCGGCAGGGTCCCCTGGTGGTTCTCAGCCCCAGCATTTT.

The rearrangement uses TRBV4-2 and TRBJ1-2, with a tentative D call TRBD1 (6 bases). V lost 0 bases, J lost 4 bases, and 15 bases lay in between. The CDR3 spans 16 residues. The germline gives CDR1 LGHNA, CDR2 YNFKEQ. The chain's CDR3 is CASSQDHNRVGYGYTF. For the CDR3, the DNA is TGTGCCAGCAGCCAAGATCATAACAGGGTAGGCTATGGCTACACCTTC.

This chain connects TRBV29-1 to TRBJ1-1; 9 positions agree with TRBD1. The CDR3 loop spans 12 amino acids. Germline V gives CDR1 SQVTM, CDR2 ANQGSEA. The ends lost 6 bases at V and 8 bases at J; junction bases unmatched: 7. Written as DNA, the CDR3 is TGCAGCGTCGTAAGACAGGGGGGGGAAGCTTTCTTT. This encodes CSVVRQGGEAFF.

The table lists this clone with a count of one. The chain recombines TRBV28 with TRBJ1-1; TRBD1 is a possible D gene (6 bases). CDR3 size: 14 residues. The V end was cut by 5 bases, the J end by 3 bases, with 13 bases between. The V gene's germline CDR1 is MDHEN and CDR2 SYDVKM. Written as DNA, the CDR3 is TGTGCCAGCAGTCGACAGGCTTGGGACACTGAAGCTTTCTTT. This sequence encodes CASSRQAWDTEAFF.

J is TRBJ1-1 and V is TRBV27, with a weak D call TRBD1 (5 bases). The V gene lost 6 bases and the J gene lost 3 bases, with 14 bases spanning the gap. This CDR3 contains 14 residues. The germline gives CDR1 MNHEY, CDR2 SMNVEV (reference sequence). CDR3 sequence (DNA): TGTGCCAGCAGCCCAGGGCCGATTTACACTGAAGCTTTCTTT. Translating it yields CASSPGPIYTEAFF.

The chain uses TRBV11-2 and TRBJ1-1, with D unclear. V lost 4 bases, J lost 8 bases, and 14 bases lay in between. Germline V lookup: CDR1 SGHAT, CDR2 FQNNGV. The CDR3 sequence is 13 residues long. The CDR3 is CASSYLIEGEAFF. The CDR3 DNA reads as TGTGCCAGCAGCTATCTCATTGAGGGCGAAGCTTTCTTT.

The chain carries TRBV6-2 or TRBV6-3 and TRBJ2-1; D is perhaps TRBD2 (6 bases). The germline gives CDR1 MNHEY, CDR2 SVGEGT. Trimming took off 0 bases at V and 7 bases at J, with 10 bases between the two ends. The CDR3 runs 14 residues. CDR3 sequence reads: CASSYSGGENEQFF. The CDR3 DNA reads TGTGCCAGCAGTTACTCCGGGGGTGAAAATGAGCAGTTCTTC.

The chain employs TRBV7-5 and TRBJ1-1; TRBD1 is taken as the D call from the table, unchecked against the DNA. TRBV7-5 is a documented pseudogene. The CDR3 is 15 amino acids. In nucleotides, the CDR3 is TGTGCCAGAAGCCCAGAAGACAGGGGAAACACTGAAGCTTTCTTT. Translated, it gives CARSPEDRGNTEAFF.

This chain joins TRBV28 and TRBJ2-7; 9 bases line up with TRBD1. CDR1 and CDR2 (germline): MDHEN, SYDVKM. V lost 4 bases and J lost 0; bases outside the gene matches: 10. This CDR3 contains 17 residues. This CDR3 reads CASSSPTGTGSSYEQYF. The CDR3 DNA reads TGTGCCAGCAGTTCACCGACCGGGACAGGGAGCTCCTACGAGCAGTACTTC.

The chain combines TRBV10-3 with TRBJ1-2, with 9 bases lining up with TRBD1. The CDR3 totals 17 residues. J gave up 2 bases and V 2 bases, and 9 bases lay outside the gene matches. In germline, CDR1 is ENHRY, CDR2 SYGVKD. CDR3 in amino acids: CAISEPGQGSPNYGYTF. Written as DNA, the CDR3 is TGTGCCATCAGTGAGCCGGGACAGGGATCACCCAACTATGGCTACACCTTC.

The chain joins TRBV30 to TRBJ1-5; D gene uncertain. Germline lookup yields CDR1 GTSNPN and CDR2 SVGIG (reference sequence). V shed 7 bases and J shed 3 bases, with 13 bases lying between them. This CDR3 is built from 13 residues. CDR3 sequence: CASPIRVNQPQHF. The CDR3 bases are TGTGCCTCGCCGATTAGAGTCAATCAGCCCCAGCATTTT.

The chain joins TRBV7-2 to TRBJ1-2; a weak D match, TRBD1 (6 bases). Germline V gene data show CDR1 as SGHTA and CDR2 as FQGNSA. Trimming shortened V by 5 bases and J by 4 bases, and 20 bases separated the two germline ends. The CDR3 has 16 amino acids. As DNA, the CDR3 is TGTGCCAGCAGCCCGCGGACAGATTCTTCGGGCTATGGCTACACCTTC. This gives the protein CASSPRTDSSGYGYTF.

The chain links TRBV24-1 to TRBJ2-3; 7 nucleotides match TRBD1. The CDR3 consists of 16 residues. The J segment lost 2 bases and the V segment lost 4 bases, leaving 8 bases of the junction unmatched. Germline loops: CDR1 KGHDR, CDR2 SFDVKD. The CDR3 protein is CATSERTGPNTDTQYF. CDR3 DNA: TGTGCCACCAGTGAGAGGACAGGACCTAACACAGATACGCAGTATTTT.